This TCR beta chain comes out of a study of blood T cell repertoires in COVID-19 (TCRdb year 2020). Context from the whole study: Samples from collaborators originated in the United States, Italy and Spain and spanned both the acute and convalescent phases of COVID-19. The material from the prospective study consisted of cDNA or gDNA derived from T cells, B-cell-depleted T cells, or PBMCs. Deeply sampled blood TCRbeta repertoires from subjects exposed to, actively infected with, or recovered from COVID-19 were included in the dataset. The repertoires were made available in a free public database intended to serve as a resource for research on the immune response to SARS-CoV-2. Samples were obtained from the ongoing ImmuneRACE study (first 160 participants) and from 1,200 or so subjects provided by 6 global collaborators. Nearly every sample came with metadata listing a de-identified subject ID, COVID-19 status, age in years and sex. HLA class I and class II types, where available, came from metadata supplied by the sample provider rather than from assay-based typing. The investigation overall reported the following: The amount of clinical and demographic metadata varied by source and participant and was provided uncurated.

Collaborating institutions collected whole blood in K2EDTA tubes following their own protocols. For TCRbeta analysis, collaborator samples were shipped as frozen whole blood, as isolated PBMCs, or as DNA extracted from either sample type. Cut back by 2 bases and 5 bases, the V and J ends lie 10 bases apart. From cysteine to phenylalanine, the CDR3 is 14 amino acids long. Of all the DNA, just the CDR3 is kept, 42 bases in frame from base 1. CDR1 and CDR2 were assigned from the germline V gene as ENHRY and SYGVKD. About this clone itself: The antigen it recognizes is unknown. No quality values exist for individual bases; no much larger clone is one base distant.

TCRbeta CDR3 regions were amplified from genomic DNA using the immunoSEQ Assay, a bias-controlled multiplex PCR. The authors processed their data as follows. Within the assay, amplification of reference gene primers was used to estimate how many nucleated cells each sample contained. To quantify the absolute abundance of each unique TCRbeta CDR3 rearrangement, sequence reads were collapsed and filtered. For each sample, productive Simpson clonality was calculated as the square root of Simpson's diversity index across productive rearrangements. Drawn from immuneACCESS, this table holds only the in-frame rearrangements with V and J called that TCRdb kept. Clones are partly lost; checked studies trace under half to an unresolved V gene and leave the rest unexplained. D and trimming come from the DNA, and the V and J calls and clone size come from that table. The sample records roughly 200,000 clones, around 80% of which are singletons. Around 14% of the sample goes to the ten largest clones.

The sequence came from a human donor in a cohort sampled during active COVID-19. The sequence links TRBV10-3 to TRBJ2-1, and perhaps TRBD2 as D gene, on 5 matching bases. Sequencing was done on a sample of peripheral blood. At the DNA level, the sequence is TGTGCCATCAGTGAGGATATTAGCGACAATGAGCAGTTCTTC. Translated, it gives CAISEDISDNEQFF.